This TCR beta chain was recovered during a study of CD8+ T cells in alopecia areata (dated by TCRdb to about 2018). At the level of the whole study: The treated patients, all with moderate-to-severe alopecia areata, were enrolled in an open-label pilot trial of oral tofacitinib given at 5 to 10 mg twice daily. Amplification of TCRbeta CDR3 regions was done by immunoSEQ multiplex PCR using 35 Vbeta forward primers and 13 Jbeta reverse primers. Biopsies were taken from tofacitinib-treated patients at baseline and again at 4 and 24 weeks into treatment, and several of those patients also had a later scalp biopsy. RNA was obtained with the PAXgene miRNA kit for fixed scalp, the miRNeasy kit for PBMCs, and the RNeasy kit for mouse skin. To study T cell clonal expansion in alopecia areata, the researchers applied high-throughput TCRbeta sequencing to both the C3H/HeJ mouse model and human patients. In humans, TCRbeta sequencing was performed on scalp tissue and on sorted CD4+ and CD8+ peripheral blood T cells from healthy controls and from patients with patchy or totalis/universalis alopecia areata. Tofacitinib was administered for 6 to 18 months, and 6 months of follow-up off drug were then conducted to assess delayed response and recurrence. Scalp clonality was compared across normal scalp (n=4), patchy alopecia areata scalp (n=8), and alopecia totalis/universalis scalp (n=8). For the treated patients, the SALT score, which quantifies what percentage of scalp surface area is affected, served as the measure of disease severity. What the study reported, not specific to this receptor: With tofacitinib, both scalp clonality and the number of expanded CD8+ clones among the top 100 scalp clones went down significantly. Compared with mice, TCR sequences shared between patients were less clear, possibly partly because of HLA diversity across the patient population. Many expanded lesional clones persisted in scalp and blood during tofacitinib treatment, which may partly explain relapse after stopping treatment. The treated cohort was small, with a single nonresponder, so links between baseline CD8+ expansion and response need larger studies. Unlike mouse skin, where gammadelta T cells dominate, normal human skin contains resident alphabeta T cells that get sequenced too, which complicates analysis of the scalp TCR repertoire. Higher clonality and more expanded CD8+ clones were observed in lesional scalp than in normal scalp, particularly in alopecia totalis/universalis, a finding suggestive of antigenic drive.

Library construction relied on the immunoSEQ multiplex PCR assay. For TCR sequencing, RNA was extracted from every sample and reverse transcribed into cDNA to serve as template. SuperScript III was used for first-strand cDNA synthesis, primed with a 2:1 mix of oligo-dT and random hexamers. A synthetic immune receptor repertoire was used to measure amplification bias, and any remaining bias was corrected computationally. The source study handled its data this way. Raw reads were preprocessed to remove errors, and CDR3 was defined by IMGT conventions from the conserved cysteine to phenylalanine. Clonality was calculated as 1 minus Shannon entropy normalized by log2 of the number of productive unique TCRs. CD4 or CD8 identity of scalp clones was inferred by cross-referencing scalp TCRbeta sequences with sorted blood CD4 and CD8 repertoires. Not all clones reach the TCRdb copy of this immuneACCESS table, which keeps in-frame sequences only. Checked studies attribute under half of the gap to unresolved V genes and leave the rest unexplained. The V and J calls and the clone size are those of that table, but D and trimming were determined from the DNA. A total of approximately 210,000 clones appear in this sample, roughly 60% of them only once. The ten largest clones add up to approximately 0.97% of the sample.

Sample time point, as interpreted from the label and publication: around 24 weeks on oral tofacitinib. Reading the label with the study, this specimen's treatment or condition is: oral pan-JAK inhibitor, 5-10 mg twice daily. Lesional scalp punch biopsies and peripheral blood were collected from alopecia areata patients. After PBMCs were isolated by density centrifugation and stained for CD3, CD4 and CD8, a FACSAria was used to sort CD4+ and CD8+ T cells. Concerning this clone: Its antigen is unknown. Within one base of it there is no much larger clone, and no base qualities were kept.

The CDR3 runs 12 residues from the cysteine to the phenylalanine. Only the CDR3 region is kept as DNA, spanning 36 bases read in frame from base 1. From a lookup of the germline V gene, CDR1 and CDR2 are SQVTM and ANQGSEA. V drops 4 bases and J drops 6 bases, leaving 12 bases in between. The V and J segments used are TRBV29-1 and TRBJ1-1; tentative D gene TRBD1, with 5 bases matching. The source was CD4+ T cells sorted from blood, collected at week 24, from a patient treated with tofacitinib. This receptor was obtained from a human donor with alopecia areata. The sequenced DNA: TGCAGCGTTGCTCCGGGGCGCGCTGAAGCTTTCTTT. Translated, this gives CSVAPGRAEAFF.